This TCR beta chain was recovered during a study of blood T cell repertoires in COVID-19. The wider study: Acute-phase and convalescent COVID-19 samples originated in the United States, Italy and Spain. Sources were T cells, B-cell-depleted T cells, or PBMCs; the material itself was cDNA or gDNA.

Authors' data handling: Quantification of nucleated cells was approximated via reference gene primer amplification. Profiled with immunoSEQ multiplex PCR; TCRdb holds only in-frame clones, not every one. V and J calls and clone size follow that table, whereas D and trimming were derived from the DNA. The table records around 130,000 clones, 80% to 90% of them present only once. The CDR3 is 14 residues long. In germline, CDR1 is SGHRS, CDR2 YFSETQ. V dropped 3 bases and J dropped 0; count of bases not matched to a gene: 1. Source material: peripheral blood. The chain links TRBV5-1 to TRBJ1-1, with 8 bases matching TRBD1. The receptor was derived from a man aged 35-49 years with acute or convalescent COVID-19. DNA for the CDR3: TGCGCCAGCAGCTGGACAGGGATGAACACTGAAGCTTTCTTT. Translating it yields CASSWTGMNTEAFF.